Reported below is one TCR beta chain. The antigen remains undetermined. This CDR3 spans 15 amino acids. V was cut by 0 bases and J by 0 bases, with 9 bases left in between. Germline lookup yields CDR1 SGDLS and CDR2 YYNGEE. This specimen belongs to a study of OX40 agonist ivuxolimab in advanced cancers. Study summary: An anti-OX40 (CD134) antibody with agonistic activity, ivuxolimab, was administered to patients. Prior anti-PD-1, anti-PD-L1 or anti-CTLA-4 therapy did not bar entry, and more than 35% had some.

Study conclusions and caveats: Specificity for antigen went undetermined in the expanded peripheral T cells.

At cycle 4 day 1, cycle 7 day 1, and baseline, blood was sampled. Profiled with immunoSEQ multiplex PCR; TCRdb holds only in-frame clones, not every one. The table records 76,000 or so clones, 80% to 90% of them present only once. Sequenced material: CD4+ or CD8+ T cells sorted from blood, taken in a trial of the OX40 agonist ivuxolimab. The chain joins TRBV9 to TRBJ1-1, with a possible D match to TRBD1 (6 bases). The sequence was obtained from an adult with an advanced solid tumor such as melanoma, head and neck, liver or kidney cancer. For the CDR3, the DNA is TGTGCCAGCAGCGTAGCCTCAGGGGTGAACACTGAAGCTTTCTTT. This codes for CASSVASGVNTEAFF.